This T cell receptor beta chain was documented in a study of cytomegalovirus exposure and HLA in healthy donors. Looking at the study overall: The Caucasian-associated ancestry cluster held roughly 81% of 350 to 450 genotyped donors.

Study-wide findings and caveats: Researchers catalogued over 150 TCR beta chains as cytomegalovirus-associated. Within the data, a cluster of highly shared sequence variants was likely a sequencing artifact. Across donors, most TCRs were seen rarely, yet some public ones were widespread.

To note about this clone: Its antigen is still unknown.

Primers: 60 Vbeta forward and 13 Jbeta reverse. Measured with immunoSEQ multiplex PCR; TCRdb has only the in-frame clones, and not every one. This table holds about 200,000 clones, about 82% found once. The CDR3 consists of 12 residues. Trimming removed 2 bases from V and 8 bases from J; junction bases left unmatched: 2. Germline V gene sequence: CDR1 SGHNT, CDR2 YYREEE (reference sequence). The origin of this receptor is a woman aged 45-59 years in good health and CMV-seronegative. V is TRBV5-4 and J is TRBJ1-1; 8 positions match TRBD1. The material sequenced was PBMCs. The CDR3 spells CASSFGTGEAFF. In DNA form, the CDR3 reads TGTGCCAGCAGCTTCGGGACAGGCGAAGCTTTCTTT.